The 27 T cell receptor beta chains below were found in one sample sequenced in a study of CD8 T cells in Susac syndrome. RNA in amounts of roughly 0.5 to 1 ug was reverse transcribed with random hexamers. From the immunoSEQ multiplex PCR reads, TCRdb called clonotypes with MiXCR, one entry per CDR3 protein. Here the sample spans about 400,000 distinct CDR3 sequences, approximately 85% being singletons. Sequenced sample: CD8+ T cells from PBMCs. The receptors here all came from a human donor with multiple sclerosis.

The chain recombines TRBV18 with TRBJ2-7; D remains ambiguous. V lost 5 bases and J lost 1, with 6 bases in between. This CDR3 has 12 residues. Germline CDR1 reads KGHSH; CDR2 reads LQKENI. The CDR3 protein is CASSAVSYEQYF. The CDR3 DNA reads as TGTGCCAGCTCAGCAGTTTCCTACGAGCAGTACTTC.

V is TRBV27 and J is TRBJ2-1; tentative D call: TRBD1 (6 bases). CDR1 MNHEY and CDR2 SMNVEV come from the germline V gene (reference sequence). CDR3 size: 14 residues. V lost 7 bases, J lost 0 bases, and 10 bases lay in between. DNA of the CDR3: TGTGCCAGCATTCCGGACAGCTCCTACAATGAGCAGTTCTTC. Its protein is CASIPDSSYNEQFF.

The genes are TRBV2 and TRBJ1-2, with D hard to call. CDR3 length equals 15 residues. Germline V lookup: CDR1 SNHLY, CDR2 FYNNEI. V was clipped by 2 bases and J by 4 bases, with 14 bases between them. The CDR3 coding sequence is TGTGCCAGCAGTGAATGGGAGGCGGGAAGCTATGGCTACACCTTC. It encodes CASSEWEAGSYGYTF.

V usage is TRBV30 and J usage is TRBJ1-3; D unclear. The CDR3 has 13 amino acids. The V and J ends lost 0 bases and 4 bases respectively, with 7 bases between them. From germline, CDR1 is GTSNPN and CDR2 SVGIG (reference sequence). The CDR3 DNA follows: TGTGCCTGGAGTGTAGGCGACGGAAACACCATATATTTT. Encoded protein: CAWSVGDGNTIYF.

This clonotype appeared a few times. The V and J genes are TRBV27 and TRBJ1-1; 8 positions match TRBD1. The junction had 5 bases not matched to a gene; V was cut back by 0 bases and J by 5 bases. The germline gives CDR1 MNHEY, CDR2 SMNVEV (reference sequence). The CDR3 is 15 amino acids. CDR3 protein: CASSLSQGARTEAFF. CDR3 sequence (DNA): TGTGCCAGCAGTTTATCGCAGGGGGCGAGGACTGAAGCTTTCTTT.

The gene calls are TRBV6-5 and TRBJ1-1; unclear D gene. Trimming took off 2 bases at V and 0 bases at J, with 7 bases between the two ends. The CDR3 loop spans 14 amino acids. In germline, CDR1 is MNHEY, CDR2 SVGAGI. In nucleotides, the CDR3 is TGTGCCAGCAGTTACGGTCAGCTGAACACTGAAGCTTTCTTT. Its translation is CASSYGQLNTEAFF.

CDR3 region: CASSLTGDFQPQHF. CDR3 bases: TGTGCCAGCAGTTTGACAGGTGATTTCCAGCCCCAGCATTTT. V and J are TRBV27 and TRBJ1-5, with TRBD1 as a possible D gene (6 bases). The CDR3 covers 14 residues. Between the trimmed V and J ends, which lost 3 bases and 7 bases, there was a span of 13 bases. Germline CDR1 MNHEY, CDR2 SMNVEV (reference sequence).

The chain employs TRBV29-1 and TRBJ2-1; 10 bases fit TRBD2. Germline CDR1 is SQVTM and CDR2 is ANQGSEA. The CDR3 spans 17 residues. Trimming removed 2 bases from V and 4 bases from J; junction bases left unmatched: 11. This CDR3 is CSVESLDGSGGYNEQFF. The CDR3 DNA reads as TGCAGCGTTGAAAGCCTTGACGGTAGCGGGGGGTACAATGAGCAGTTCTTC.

This clonotype was seen a single time. This rearrangement joins TRBV15 to TRBJ1-4, with D unresolved. The germline V gene has CDR1 LNHNV and CDR2 YYDKDF (reference sequence). The CDR3 loop spans 17 amino acids. The germline V and J ends were trimmed by 0 bases and 0 bases, with 11 bases remaining between them. CDR3 residues: CATSRDLGFATNEKLFF. The CDR3 DNA sequence: TGTGCCACCAGCAGAGATCTTGGGTTTGCAACTAATGAAAAACTGTTTTTT.

V and J are TRBV29-1 and TRBJ2-2, with TRBD1 matching 8 bases. CDR3 length: 14 residues. Losses at the gene ends were 7 bases for V and 8 bases for J; bases not matched to a gene: 12. Germline V lookup: CDR1 SQVTM, CDR2 ANQGSEA. CDR3 sequence: CSGLGQGAYGELFF. In DNA form, the CDR3 reads TGCAGCGGTCTGGGGCAGGGGGCGTATGGGGAGCTGTTTTTT.

Here the CDR3 DNA reads TGTGCCAGCAGCTCTCGAGAGGGTCCTAGCTCCTATAATTCACCCCTCCACTTT. Encoded protein: CASSSREGPSSYNSPLHF. This chain connects TRBV7-9 to TRBJ1-6; D gene ambiguous. Trimming removed 4 bases at V and 0 bases at J, with 16 bases between. This CDR3 has 18 amino acids. The germline gives CDR1 SEHNR, CDR2 FQNEAQ (reference sequence).

The chain carries TRBV7-9 and TRBJ2-7, with a tentative D call TRBD1 (6 bases). The CDR3 extends over 15 amino acids. Germline V gives CDR1 SEHNR, CDR2 FQNEAQ (reference sequence). V was shortened by 7 bases and J by 0 bases, with 16 bases between the two germline ends. The DNA of the CDR3 is TGTGCCAGCACTCGGCCCGGGACATTCTCCTACGAGCAGTACTTC. Translating gives CASTRPGTFSYEQYF.

The V gene is TRBV15, the J gene TRBJ2-5; D possibly corresponds to TRBD2 (6 bases). V shed 4 bases and J shed 0 bases, with 12 bases lying between them. This CDR3 is 15 amino acids long. CDR1 LNHNV and CDR2 YYDKDF come from the germline V gene (reference sequence). DNA for the CDR3: TGTGCCACCAGCAATGTAGCGGAGTACCAAGAGACCCAGTACTTC. This encodes CATSNVAEYQETQYF.

The chain uses TRBV20-1 and TRBJ2-2; D is perhaps TRBD1 (5 bases). The V and J ends lost 3 bases and 3 bases respectively, with 11 bases between them. The CDR3 runs to 14 residues. Germline V gene lookup returns CDR1 DFQATT and CDR2 SNEGSKA (reference sequence). The CDR3 loop is CSARLQGDTGELFF. The CDR3, as DNA: TGCAGTGCTAGGTTGCAGGGCGACACCGGGGAGCTGTTTTTT.

The CDR3, as DNA: TGCGCCAGCAGCTTGAGAAGGGGGAGATACAATGAGCAGTTCTTC. This encodes CASSLRRGRYNEQFF. This rearrangement joins TRBV5-1 to TRBJ2-1, with D perhaps TRBD1 (6 bases). This CDR3 has 15 amino acids. Germline-derived CDR1 and CDR2 are SGHRS and YFSETQ. Trimming removed 1 base at V and 4 bases at J, with 12 bases between.

J is TRBJ1-4 and V is TRBV7-9; D remains unclear. The CDR3 has 11 residues. Looked up from germline, CDR1 is SEHNR and CDR2 is FQNEAQ (reference sequence). V lost 7 bases, J lost 3 bases, and 3 bases lay in between. The chain's CDR3 is CASTANEKLFF. For the CDR3, the DNA is TGTGCCAGCACCGCTAATGAAAAACTGTTTTTT.

V is TRBV4-1 and J is TRBJ1-1; a possible D gene is TRBD1 (5 bases). The CDR3 length is 13 residues. Germline CDR1 reads MGHRA; CDR2 reads YSYEKL. Trimming pared 8 bases from V and 3 bases from J, leaving 13 bases between. CDR3 sequence reads: CASLSQGDTEAFF. CDR3 bases: TGCGCCAGCTTATCCCAGGGCGACACTGAAGCTTTCTTT.

The chain has TRBV29-1 and TRBJ2-1, with D possibly TRBD2 on 6 matching bases. This CDR3 has 14 amino acids. CDR1 and CDR2 from the germline V gene are SQVTM and ANQGSEA. Trimming took off 5 bases at V and 0 bases at J, with 11 bases between the two ends. The CDR3 sequence: CSVRGYSSYNEQFF. The CDR3 DNA sequence: TGCAGCGTTCGGGGGTACAGCTCCTACAATGAGCAGTTCTTC.

This chain connects TRBV6-6 to TRBJ2-1; 10 positions agree with TRBD1. This CDR3 comprises 16 residues. The V gene end was trimmed by 2 bases and the J gene end by 6 bases; junction bases not matched to a gene: 7. Germline values: CDR1 MNHNY, CDR2 SVGAGI (reference sequence). CDR3 bases: TGTGCCAGCAGTTACCTCTGGGACAGGGGTCCCAATGAGCAGTTCTTC. Its translation is CASSYLWDRGPNEQFF.

The V and J genes are TRBV28 and TRBJ2-6, with D unclear. Deletions cut 0 bases from V and 2 bases from J, with 17 bases between. CDR1 MDHEN and CDR2 SYDVKM come from the germline V gene. This CDR3 region has 19 residues. Here the CDR3 DNA reads TGTGCCAGCAGTTTATGGCCAGGTGGCCAGAGTGCTGGGGCCAACGTCCTGACTTTC. Amino acids: CASSLWPGGQSAGANVLTF.

The rearrangement links TRBV20-1 to TRBJ1-2, with D tentatively TRBD1 (6 bases). Germline assignment: CDR1 DFQATT and CDR2 SNEGSKA (reference sequence). Trimming took 6 bases from V and 4 from J, leaving 9 bases between them. The CDR3 is 11 residues long. CDR3 sequence: CSARTVYGYTF. In DNA, the CDR3 is TGCAGTGCAAGGACAGTCTATGGCTACACCTTC.

The chain has TRBV30 and TRBJ2-1, with 7 bases lining up with TRBD2. Trimming cost V 1 base and J 3 bases; bases outside gene matches: 6. Germline V gives CDR1 GTSNPN, CDR2 SVGIG (reference sequence). CDR3 length: 15 residues. The CDR3 loop is CAWSEGGAVYNEQFF. In nucleotides, the CDR3 is TGTGCCTGGAGTGAGGGAGGGGCTGTCTACAATGAGCAGTTCTTC. The full variable domain, with the rest looked up from reference TRBV30 and TRBJ2-1, is SQTIHQWPATLVQPVGSPLSLECTVEGTSNPNLYWYRQAAGRGLQLLFYSVGIGQISSEVPQNLSASRPQDRQFILSSKKLLLSDSGFYLCAWSEGGAVYNEQFFGPGTRLTVL.

This clonotype appeared a single time. The chain carries TRBV4-1 and TRBJ2-1; no reliable D call. Germline V gene sequence: CDR1 MGHRA, CDR2 YSYEKL. Trimming left V 1 base short and J 8 bases short, with 9 bases between. The CDR3 length is 13 residues. The CDR3 is CASSQVPADEQFF. The CDR3 bases are TGCGCCAGCAGCCAAGTACCAGCAGATGAGCAGTTCTTC.

This chain uses TRBV30 with TRBJ1-1; a weak D match, TRBD1 (5 bases). Germline V gene lookup returns CDR1 GTSNPN and CDR2 SVGIG (reference sequence). The V end was cut by 4 bases, the J end by 0 bases, with 12 bases between. The CDR3 is made up of 14 amino acids. CDR3 residues: CAWIRGAMNTEAFF. As DNA, the CDR3 is TGTGCCTGGATAAGGGGCGCAATGAACACTGAAGCTTTCTTT.

V usage is TRBV5-4 and J usage is TRBJ2-1; D may be TRBD1 or TRBD2 (5 bases each). Germline V gives CDR1 SGHNT, CDR2 YYREEE (reference sequence). Between the trimmed V and J ends, which lost 2 bases and 9 bases, there was a span of 9 bases. The length of the CDR3 is 12 residues. CDR3 nucleotide sequence: TGTGCCAGCAGCTTAGAGGGGCCTGAGCAGTTCTTC. Encoded protein: CASSLEGPEQFF.

The CDR3 is CASSSPGDNFDPEQYF. The DNA for the CDR3 is TGTGCCAGCAGCTCACCCGGGGACAACTTTGACCCGGAGCAGTACTTC. The V call is TRBV7-3, the J call TRBJ2-7, with D tentatively TRBD1 (6 bases). Germline CDR1 reads SGHTA; CDR2 reads FQGTGA. Trimming left V 4 bases short and J 7 bases short, with 23 bases between. This CDR3 has 16 residues.

The V gene is TRBV20-1, the J gene TRBJ2-7, with 13 bases that match TRBD2. V lost 4 bases and J lost 0; bases outside the gene matches: 3. Germline V gene data show CDR1 as DFQATT and CDR2 as SNEGSKA (reference sequence). The CDR3 spans 15 residues. The CDR3 nucleotides are TGCAGTGCTAAAGGACTAGCGGGGGACTCCTACGAGCAGTACTTC. Translating gives CSAKGLAGDSYEQYF.